This T cell receptor beta chain was sequenced in a study of blood T cell repertoires in COVID-19. The overall study: Sources were T cells, B-cell-depleted T cells, or PBMCs; the material itself was cDNA or gDNA.

The protocol was immunoSEQ multiplex PCR, while the TCRdb copy is restricted to in-frame clones and leaves out a portion. The sample has around 170,000 clones, approximately 83% seen once. Sequenced material: peripheral blood. The clonotype was recovered from a woman aged 55 to 70 with acute or convalescent COVID-19.

CDR3 region: CASRRTGGNEQFF. The CDR3 DNA sequence: TGTGCCAGCCGACGGACAGGGGGCAATGAGCAGTTCTTC. This rearrangement joins TRBV25-1 to TRBJ2-1; TRBD1 aligns across 10 bases. V lost 8 bases and J lost 6; bases outside the gene matches: 4. The V gene's germline CDR1 is MGHDK and CDR2 SYGVNS. The CDR3 runs 13 residues.